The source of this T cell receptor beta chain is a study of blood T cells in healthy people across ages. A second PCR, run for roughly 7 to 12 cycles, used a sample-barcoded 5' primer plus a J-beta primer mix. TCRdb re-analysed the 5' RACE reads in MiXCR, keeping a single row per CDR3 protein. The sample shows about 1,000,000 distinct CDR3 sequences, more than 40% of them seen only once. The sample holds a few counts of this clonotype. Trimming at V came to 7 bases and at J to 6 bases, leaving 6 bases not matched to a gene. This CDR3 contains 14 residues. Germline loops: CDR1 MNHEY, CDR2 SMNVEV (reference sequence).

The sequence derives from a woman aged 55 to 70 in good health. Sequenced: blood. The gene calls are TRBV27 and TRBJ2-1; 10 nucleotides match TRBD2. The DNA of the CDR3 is TGTGCCAGCAACCCTAGCGGGAGTCTCAATGAGCAGTTCTTC. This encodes CASNPSGSLNEQFF.